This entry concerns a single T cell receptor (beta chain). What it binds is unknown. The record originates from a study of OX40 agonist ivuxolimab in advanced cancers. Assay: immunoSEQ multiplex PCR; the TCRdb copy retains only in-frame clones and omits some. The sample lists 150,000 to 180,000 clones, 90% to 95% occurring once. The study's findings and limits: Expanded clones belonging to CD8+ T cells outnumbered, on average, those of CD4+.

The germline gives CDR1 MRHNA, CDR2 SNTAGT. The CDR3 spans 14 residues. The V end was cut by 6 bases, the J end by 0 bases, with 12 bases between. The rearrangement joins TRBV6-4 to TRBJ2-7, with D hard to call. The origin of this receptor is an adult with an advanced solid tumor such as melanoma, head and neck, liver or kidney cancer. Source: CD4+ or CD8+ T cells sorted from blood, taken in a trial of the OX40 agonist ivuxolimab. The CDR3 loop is CASSPDLSSYEQYF. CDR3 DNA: TGTGCCAGCAGCCCTGACTTGAGCTCCTACGAGCAGTACTTC.